This T cell receptor beta chain was sequenced for a study of CD8 T cells in Susac syndrome. V lost 2 bases and J lost 3; bases outside the gene matches: 5. This CDR3 has 15 amino acids. From germline, CDR1 is LGHDT and CDR2 YNNKEL (reference sequence). Reverse transcription of roughly 0.45 to 1 ug RNA was performed with random hexamers. Amplification of TCR beta CDR3 spanned 54 Vbeta and 13 Jbeta via immunoSEQ multiplex PCR. TCRdb recomputed calls from the immunoSEQ multiplex PCR reads with MiXCR, one row per CDR3 protein. The sample holds more than 100,000 distinct CDR3 sequences, 90% to 95% seen once. TCR beta from blood CD8+ and CD4+ T cells was sequenced.

The source of this sequence is a human donor in good health. J is TRBJ1-1 and V is TRBV3-1; TRBD1 agrees at 8 bases. Sequencing was carried out using CD4+ T cells from PBMCs. The DNA for the CDR3 is TGTGCCAGCAGCCAAACGACAGGGGCGTACACTGAAGCTTTCTTT. Its protein is CASSQTTGAYTEAFF. Full variable domain (missing parts from reference TRBV3-1 and TRBJ1-1): DTAVSQTPKYLVTQMGNDKSIKCEQNLGHDTMYWYKQDSKKFLKIMFSYNNKELIINETVPNRFSPKSPDKAHLNLHINSLELGDSAVYFCASSQTTGAYTEAFFGQGTRLTVV.